This T cell receptor (beta chain) was sequenced in a study of T cell responses to AZD1222 COVID-19 vaccine. The CDR3 has 14 residues. With 2 bases removed from V and 6 bases from J, the gap between germline ends came to 12 bases. CDR1 is SGDLS and CDR2 is YYNGEE in the germline V gene. TCRdb keeps only in-frame clones here, not all; method: immunoSEQ multiplex PCR. The table records 200,000 to 250,000 clones, roughly 94% of them present only once. J is TRBJ1-5 and V is TRBV9; D is perhaps TRBD1 (5 bases). Sample: peripheral blood, taken 28 days after the second dose of the MenACWY control vaccine. The clonotype was recovered from an adult who received the MenACWY meningococcal vaccine as a control. The DNA of the CDR3 is TGTGCCAGCAGCGTGGGACCGGGCGGTCAGCCCCAGCATTTT. Its translation: CASSVGPGGQPQHF.